This T cell receptor beta chain is drawn from a study of blood T cell repertoires in COVID-19. Study-level information: Samples came from the United States, Italy and Spain, spanning acute and convalescent COVID-19. T cells, B-cell-depleted T cells, or PBMCs supplied cDNA or gDNA.

The CDR3 is 13 residues long. CDR1 is MGHDK, CDR2 SYGVNS, per germline. V lost 2 bases, J lost 5 bases, and 0 bases stayed unmatched. Per the authors' pipeline: Amplification of reference gene primers provided the estimated nucleated cell counts. The table came from immunoSEQ multiplex PCR; TCRdb's copy has only in-frame clones and leaves some out. The V and J calls and clone size are taken from that table; D and trimming were inferred from the DNA. The table records hundreds of thousands of clones, more than 75% of them present only once. V gene TRBV25-1 combines with J gene TRBJ2-3; TRBD2 aligns across 8 bases. The sequence derives from a woman between 55 and 75 years old who had recovered from COVID-19. The sequenced material came from peripheral blood. CDR3 in DNA: TGTGCCAGCAGTGAAGCGGGGGGAGATACGCAGTATTTT. Protein product: CASSEAGGDTQYF.